Below, one TCR beta chain is given with its context. This record comes from a study of blood T cell repertoires in COVID-19. Overall study: Collection of acute and convalescent COVID-19 samples took place in the United States, Italy and Spain. T cells, B-cell-depleted T cells, or PBMCs supplied cDNA or gDNA.

V was clipped by 2 bases and J by 4 bases; unmatched bases: 7. This CDR3 has 16 residues. Germline CDR1 is MDHEN and CDR2 is SYDVKM. Here immunoSEQ multiplex PCR was the method, and the copy in TCRdb shows in-frame clones only, minus some. The sample consists of about 95,000 clones, approximately 80% of them appearing once. The rearrangement uses TRBV28 and TRBJ2-1; 8 bases match TRBD2. The TCR originated in a human donor in a cohort sampled during active COVID-19. The sample consisted of peripheral blood. The CDR3 DNA follows: TGTGCCAGCAGTTTAGGGGCACTAGCGGATTACAATGAGCAGTTCTTC. Translating it yields CASSLGALADYNEQFF.